This TCR beta chain is drawn from a study of blood T cell repertoires in COVID-19. About the study: Researchers got acute and convalescent COVID-19 samples from the United States, Italy and Spain. PBMCs, B-cell-depleted T cells, or T cells provided the cDNA or gDNA that made up the material.

This clone was recorded once. Authors' methods: Estimated nucleated cell counts came from reference gene primer amplification. The table came from immunoSEQ multiplex PCR; TCRdb's copy has only in-frame clones and leaves some out. The V and J calls and clone size come from that table; D and trimming were worked out from the DNA. The table has approximately 350,000 clones, 80% to 90% seen once; the top ten hold roughly 1.2%. The length of the CDR3 is 14 residues. The V gene end was trimmed by 0 bases and the J gene end by 5 bases; junction bases not matched to a gene: 3. Per germline, CDR1 SGHRS and CDR2 YFSETQ.

The sequencing sample was made of peripheral blood. The clonotype originates from a man aged 35-49 years with acute or convalescent COVID-19. The rearrangement links TRBV5-1 to TRBJ2-7; TRBD1 matches at 9 bases. The CDR3 spells CASSLERTGDEQYF. CDR3 in DNA: TGCGCCAGCAGCTTGGAACGGACAGGGGACGAGCAGTACTTC.